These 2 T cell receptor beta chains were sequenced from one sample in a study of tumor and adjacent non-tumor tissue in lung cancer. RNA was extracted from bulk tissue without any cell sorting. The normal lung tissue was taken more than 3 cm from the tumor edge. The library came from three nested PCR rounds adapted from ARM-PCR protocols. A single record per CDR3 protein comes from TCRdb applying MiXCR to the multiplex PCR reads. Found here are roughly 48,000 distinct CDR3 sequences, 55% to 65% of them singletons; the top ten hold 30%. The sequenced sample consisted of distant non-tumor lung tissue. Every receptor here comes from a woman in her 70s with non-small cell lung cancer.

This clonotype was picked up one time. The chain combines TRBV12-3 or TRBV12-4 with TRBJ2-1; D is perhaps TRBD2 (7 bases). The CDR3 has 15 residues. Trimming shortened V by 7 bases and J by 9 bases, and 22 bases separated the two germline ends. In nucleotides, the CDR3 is TGTGCCAGCAAACCCCGGCTAGTGGGAGGGGGTGAGCAGTTCTTC. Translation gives CASKPRLVGGGEQFF.

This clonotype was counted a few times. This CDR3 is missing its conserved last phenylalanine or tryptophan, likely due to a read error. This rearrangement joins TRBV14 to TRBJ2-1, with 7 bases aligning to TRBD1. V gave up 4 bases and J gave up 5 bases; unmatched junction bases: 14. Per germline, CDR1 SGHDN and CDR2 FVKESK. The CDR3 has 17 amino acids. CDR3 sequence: CASSRLLGTDIDNEQFS. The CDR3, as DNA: TGTGCCAGCAGCCGGTTATTAGGGACAGATATTGACAATGAGCAGTTCTCC.